Listed below are T cell receptor beta chains from one sample, sequenced in a study of blood T cell repertoires in COVID-19. Repertoires were generated with immunoSEQ multiplex PCR, while TCRdb's copy carries only in-frame clones and drops some. This table holds roughly 160,000 clones, more than 70% found once. The sequenced material came from peripheral blood. All receptors come from a man aged 45 to 65 with active or convalescent COVID-19. Each CDR3 is given with its conserved first and last residue. Each record gives: J gene, clone size, D gene, V gene, CDR3 protein, CDR3 DNA. A D gene is named only where the DNA matches it firmly. Size values are once, few and many counts, or a class for expanded clones, and some rows have none.

j_gene: TRBJ2-2; abundance: NA; d_gene: TRBD2; v_gene: TRBV4-1; CDR3aa: CASSQGTSGDANTGELFF; CDR3nt: TGCGCCAGCAGCCAAGGGACTAGCGGGGATGCGAACACCGGGGAGCTGTTTTTT
j_gene: TRBJ1-1; abundance: NA; d_gene: NA; v_gene: TRBV29-1; CDR3aa: CSGGRGTEAFF; CDR3nt: TGCAGCGGAGGCAGGGGCACTGAAGCTTTCTTT
j_gene: TRBJ2-1; abundance: NA; d_gene: NA; v_gene: TRBV7-9; CDR3aa: CASSSPIQGISYNEQFF; CDR3nt: TGTGCCAGCAGCTCACCAATACAGGGAATCTCCTACAATGAGCAGTTCTTC
j_gene: TRBJ2-5; abundance: NA; d_gene: NA; v_gene: TRBV5-1; CDR3aa: CASSLADATETQYF; CDR3nt: TGCGCCAGCAGCTTGGCAGATGCCACGGAGACCCAGTACTTC
j_gene: TRBJ1-1; abundance: NA; d_gene: NA; v_gene: TRBV19; CDR3aa: CASSIQGKNTEAFF; CDR3nt: TGTGCCAGTAGTATCCAGGGGAAGAACACTGAAGCTTTCTTT
j_gene: TRBJ1-1; abundance: NA; d_gene: NA; v_gene: TRBV18; CDR3aa: CASSPSGGITEAFF; CDR3nt: TGTGCCAGCTCACCCTCCGGGGGGATAACTGAAGCTTTCTTT
j_gene: TRBJ2-7; abundance: NA; d_gene: TRBD2; v_gene: TRBV4-2; CDR3aa: CASSQREGSGYEQYF; CDR3nt: TGTGCCAGCAGCCAAAGGGAGGGGAGCGGCTACGAGCAGTACTTC
j_gene: TRBJ2-3; abundance: NA; d_gene: TRBD2; v_gene: TRBV10-3; CDR3aa: CAISEFRLAGDTDTQYF; CDR3nt: TGTGCCATCAGTGAGTTCCGACTAGCGGGGGACACAGATACGCAGTATTTT
j_gene: TRBJ1-2; abundance: NA; d_gene: TRBD1; v_gene: TRBV13; CDR3aa: CASSLFRGRQIGGYTF; CDR3nt: TGTGCCAGCAGCTTGTTCAGGGGGCGGCAGATCGGAGGCTACACCTTC
j_gene: TRBJ1-3; abundance: NA; d_gene: NA; v_gene: TRBV5-1; CDR3aa: CASSLARRQFSGNTIYF; CDR3nt: TGCGCCAGCAGCTTGGCCCGGAGGCAATTCTCTGGAAACACCATATATTTT
j_gene: TRBJ2-5; abundance: NA; d_gene: TRBD1; v_gene: TRBV18; CDR3aa: CASSPTGEGETQYF; CDR3nt: TGTGCCAGCTCGCCGACAGGGGAAGGGGAGACCCAGTACTTC
j_gene: TRBJ1-2; abundance: once; d_gene: NA; v_gene: TRBV15; CDR3aa: CATSRAPGRGGGYTF; CDR3nt: TGTGCCACCAGCAGAGCTCCGGGACGGGGAGGCGGCTACACCTTC
j_gene: TRBJ1-1; abundance: NA; d_gene: TRBD1; v_gene: TRBV5-1; CDR3aa: CASSSGQGVENTEAFF; CDR3nt: TGCGCCAGCAGCTCGGGACAGGGGGTGGAGAACACTGAAGCTTTCTTT
j_gene: TRBJ2-3; abundance: NA; d_gene: NA; v_gene: TRBV3-1/TRBV3-2; CDR3aa: CASSQVGARGKDTQYF; CDR3nt: TGTGCCAGCAGCCAAGTGGGGGCCAGGGGTAAAGATACGCAGTATTTT
j_gene: TRBJ2-7; abundance: NA; d_gene: TRBD2; v_gene: TRBV7-2; CDR3aa: CASSFLSGTYEQYF; CDR3nt: TGTGCCAGCAGCTTTCTTAGCGGGACCTACGAGCAGTACTTC
j_gene: TRBJ2-5; abundance: NA; d_gene: NA; v_gene: TRBV7-2; CDR3aa: CVTTQSRYQETQYF; CDR3nt: TGTGTTACCACCCAGTCGCGGTACCAAGAGACCCAGTACTTC
j_gene: TRBJ2-7; abundance: NA; d_gene: NA; v_gene: TRBV5-5; CDR3aa: CASSLVGQHVYEQYF; CDR3nt: TGTGCCAGCAGCTTGGTTGGACAGCATGTCTACGAGCAGTACTTC
j_gene: TRBJ1-4; abundance: NA; d_gene: TRBD1; v_gene: TRBV29-1; CDR3aa: CSTQQGRGEKLFF; CDR3nt: TGCAGCACTCAACAGGGGCGGGGTGAAAAACTGTTTTTT
j_gene: TRBJ1-2; abundance: NA; d_gene: TRBD1; v_gene: TRBV6-5; CDR3aa: CASRDTGDGGYTF; CDR3nt: TGTGCCAGCAGGGACACAGGGGACGGTGGCTACACCTTC
j_gene: TRBJ2-7; abundance: NA; d_gene: NA; v_gene: TRBV4-2; CDR3aa: CASSQDRRPRQYF; CDR3nt: TGTGCCAGCAGCCAAGATCGCAGGCCAAGGCAGTACTTC
j_gene: TRBJ2-2; abundance: NA; d_gene: TRBD2; v_gene: TRBV2; CDR3aa: CASRGLAGAFGGELFF; CDR3nt: TGTGCCAGCAGGGGACTAGCGGGAGCCTTTGGCGGGGAGCTGTTTTTT
j_gene: TRBJ2-2; abundance: NA; d_gene: NA; v_gene: TRBV29-1; CDR3aa: CSVGQSNTGELFF; CDR3nt: TGCAGCGTTGGGCAATCGAACACCGGGGAGCTGTTTTTT
j_gene: TRBJ2-3; abundance: once; d_gene: TRBD1; v_gene: TRBV10-1; CDR3aa: CASSGTGGTDTQYF; CDR3nt: TGCGCCAGCAGTGGGACAGGGGGCACAGATACGCAGTATTTT
j_gene: TRBJ2-2; abundance: NA; d_gene: NA; v_gene: TRBV7-2; CDR3aa: CASSTGLVAGELFF; CDR3nt: TGTGCCAGCAGCACGGGTTTGGTGGCCGGGGAGCTGTTTTTT
j_gene: TRBJ2-3; abundance: NA; d_gene: NA; v_gene: TRBV6-5; CDR3aa: CASIPGSTDTQYF; CDR3nt: TGTGCCAGCATCCCGGGGAGCACAGATACGCAGTATTTT
j_gene: TRBJ2-3; abundance: NA; d_gene: NA; v_gene: TRBV5-4; CDR3aa: CASSLGGPLASTDTQYF; CDR3nt: TGTGCCAGCAGCTTGGGAGGGCCCCTTGCCAGCACAGATACGCAGTATTTT
j_gene: TRBJ1-5; abundance: NA; d_gene: NA; v_gene: TRBV19; CDR3aa: CASSWGIYSNQPQHF; CDR3nt: TGTGCCAGTAGTTGGGGCATTTATAGCAATCAGCCCCAGCATTTT
j_gene: TRBJ2-3; abundance: NA; d_gene: TRBD2; v_gene: TRBV5-4; CDR3aa: CASSSPSGQNTDTQYF; CDR3nt: TGTGCCAGCAGCTCACCTAGCGGGCAAAACACAGATACGCAGTATTTT
j_gene: TRBJ2-7; abundance: NA; d_gene: NA; v_gene: TRBV15; CDR3aa: CATSRDPSGHYEQYF; CDR3nt: TGTGCCACCAGCAGAGACCCCAGTGGCCACTACGAGCAGTACTTC
j_gene: TRBJ2-6; abundance: NA; d_gene: NA; v_gene: TRBV4-3; CDR3aa: CASSQEQGGSGANVLTF; CDR3nt: TGCGCCAGCAGCCAGGAGCAGGGGGGATCTGGGGCCAACGTCCTGACTTTC
j_gene: TRBJ1-1; abundance: NA; d_gene: TRBD1; v_gene: TRBV19; CDR3aa: CASTSDRGQGRTEAFF; CDR3nt: TGTGCCAGTACCTCAGATAGGGGACAGGGGAGGACTGAAGCTTTCTTT
j_gene: TRBJ2-7; abundance: NA; d_gene: NA; v_gene: TRBV28; CDR3aa: CASSGQGVEQYF; CDR3nt: TGTGCCAGCAGTGGCCAAGGGGTCGAGCAGTACTTC
j_gene: TRBJ2-3; abundance: NA; d_gene: TRBD2; v_gene: TRBV7-3; CDR3aa: CASSHTGTRGDTQYF; CDR3nt: TGTGCCAGCAGCCACACCGGGACTAGAGGCGATACGCAGTATTTT
j_gene: TRBJ2-7; abundance: once; d_gene: TRBD2; v_gene: TRBV4-1; CDR3aa: CASRNPGGGEQYF; CDR3nt: TGCGCCAGCAGGAACCCAGGCGGGGGGGAGCAGTACTTC
j_gene: TRBJ1-2; abundance: once; d_gene: NA; v_gene: TRBV30; CDR3aa: CAWSVLGSGYTF; CDR3nt: TGTGCCTGGAGTGTACTAGGGTCTGGCTACACCTTC
j_gene: TRBJ2-1; abundance: NA; d_gene: NA; v_gene: TRBV7-2; CDR3aa: CASSRSSYNEQFF; CDR3nt: TGTGCCAGCAGCCGTTCTAGCTACAATGAGCAGTTCTTC
j_gene: TRBJ1-5; abundance: NA; d_gene: NA; v_gene: TRBV12-3/TRBV12-4; CDR3aa: CASKWGFNQPQHF; CDR3nt: TGTGCCAGCAAGTGGGGCTTCAATCAGCCCCAGCATTTT
j_gene: TRBJ2-3; abundance: NA; d_gene: TRBD2; v_gene: TRBV6-5; CDR3aa: CASSYSGGDDTQYF; CDR3nt: TGTGCCAGCAGTTATAGCGGGGGGGACGATACGCAGTATTTT
j_gene: TRBJ1-2; abundance: NA; d_gene: TRBD1; v_gene: TRBV12-3/TRBV12-4; CDR3aa: CASRPRGYGYTF; CDR3nt: TGTGCCAGCAGGCCCAGGGGGTATGGCTACACCTTC
j_gene: TRBJ2-7; abundance: NA; d_gene: NA; v_gene: TRBV28; CDR3aa: CASRFETGDSYEQYF; CDR3nt: TGTGCCAGCAGGTTCGAAACAGGAGACTCCTACGAGCAGTACTTC